This T cell receptor (beta chain) was recorded in a study of cytomegalovirus exposure and HLA in healthy donors. Study overall: The 500 to 750 first-cohort repertoires and the 130 or so validation repertoires shared the same platform, a later analysis reported.

Broader study findings: High specificity and sensitivity for cytomegalovirus status were reported for the classifier. Most TCR sequences were seen very rarely across donors, but some public TCRs occurred in many.

Germline V gene lookup returns CDR1 MGHRA and CDR2 YSYEKL. The trim removed 0 bases at V and 0 bases at J, leaving 11 bases unmatched. This CDR3 region has 21 residues. The repertoire was sequenced with immunoSEQ multiplex PCR; TCRdb's copy has only in-frame clones and lacks some. The sample consists of roughly 150,000 clones, just under 85% of them appearing once. With respect to this clone: The antigen is not known.

Sample: PBMCs. The sequence derives from a man aged 25-45 years in good health and CMV-seropositive. The V gene is TRBV4-1, the J gene TRBJ2-3; 14 bases are a match to TRBD2. CDR3 DNA sequence: TGCGCCAGCAGCCAAGATTGGACTAGCGGGGGGCGATGGCTTAGCACAGATACGCAGTATTTT. Translated: CASSQDWTSGGRWLSTDTQYF.